The sequence of this T cell receptor (beta chain) was determined in a study of CD8 T cells in Susac syndrome. There are 12 residues in the CDR3. The V end was cut by 7 bases, the J end by 5 bases, with 11 bases between. Germline V gives CDR1 DFQATT, CDR2 SNEGSKA (reference sequence). An amount of RNA that ranged from roughly 0.45 to 1 ug was reverse transcribed with random hexamers. In TCRdb, the immunoSEQ multiplex PCR reads were re-called with MiXCR into one record per CDR3 protein. The table includes approximately 150,000 distinct CDR3 sequences, approximately 93% detected once. Sequenced sample: CD4+ T cells from PBMCs. This sequence originates from a human donor with multiple sclerosis. The chain joins TRBV20-1 to TRBJ1-4, with TRBD1 as a possible D gene (5 bases). CDR3: CSVPGPNEKLFF. The CDR3 DNA sequence: TGCAGTGTCCCGGGGCCGAATGAAAAACTGTTTTTT.